This T cell receptor beta chain is drawn from a study of blood T cells in healthy people across ages. The second PCR ran roughly 7 to 12 cycles with a sample-barcoded 5' primer and J-beta primers. Via MiXCR, TCRdb re-called the 5' RACE reads, giving one row per CDR3 protein. Altogether about 1,600,000 distinct CDR3 sequences are present, around 42% being singletons, with the ten largest covering 7.9%. Whole-study findings and limits: A roughly linear age-dependent decrease characterized TCR beta diversity per million T cells.

Germline loops: CDR1 ENHRY, CDR2 SYGVKD. This CDR3 region has 12 residues. V was trimmed by 7 bases and J by 3 bases, leaving 6 bases between them. For this clonotype: As yet, its antigen is unknown.

This receptor was taken from a woman younger than 30 in good health. The material sequenced was blood. This chain connects TRBV10-3 to TRBJ2-2, with D unclear. The CDR3 protein is CAITKDTGELFF. In DNA form, the CDR3 reads TGTGCCATCACGAAAGACACCGGGGAGCTGTTTTTT.